What follows are 22 T cell receptor beta chains derived from one specimen sequenced in a study of healthy donors' naive CD4 and CD8 T cells. Each TCR library used roughly 510 ng of total RNA and a linear amplification protocol. TCRdb reprocessed the reads via MiXCR and lists one record per CDR3 protein. The table shows about 180,000 distinct CDR3 sequences, with around three quarters occurring only once. Sample: naive CD4+ and CD8+ T cells sorted from blood, pooled from several donors. The receptors shown here come from a pool of human donors in good health; the sample pools cells from several healthy donors.

This rearrangement joins TRBV6-5 to TRBJ2-1; 9 nucleotides line up with TRBD1. Germline lookup yields CDR1 MNHEY and CDR2 SVGAGI. The CDR3 spans 17 residues. V shed 5 bases and J 1 base; nucleotides not matched to a gene: 9. The CDR3 DNA sequence: TGTGCCAGCAGTACCCGGGGACAGGGAAGGTCCTACAATGAGCAGTTCTTC. Residues: CASSTRGQGRSYNEQFF.

The chain carries TRBV29-1 and TRBJ1-2, with 8 bases identical to TRBD1. V shed 7 bases, J shed 5 bases, and the junction held 6 bases outside the gene matches. The CDR3 covers 12 residues. Germline loops: CDR1 SQVTM, CDR2 ANQGSEA. The CDR3 DNA reads as TGCAGCGCTCCGGACAGGGAGTATGGCTACACCTTC. Its translation is CSAPDREYGYTF.

CDR3 in amino acids: CATTFSYEQFF. CDR3 coding DNA: TGTGCCACAACCTTCTCGTATGAGCAGTTCTTC. The rearrangement links TRBV2 to TRBJ2-1; D unresolved. The V gene lost 10 bases and the J gene lost 8 bases, with 12 bases spanning the gap. CDR3 length: 11 residues. CDR1 is SNHLY and CDR2 is FYNNEI in the germline V gene.

This chain uses TRBV6-2 or TRBV6-3 with TRBJ2-5, with unresolved D. Germline values: CDR1 MNHEY, CDR2 SVGEGT. Trimming left V 1 base short and J 4 bases short, with 7 bases between. CDR3 length equals 13 residues. As DNA, the CDR3 is TGTGCCAGCAGTTACTACCGAGGAGAGACCCAGTACTTC. It encodes CASSYYRGETQYF.

The chain links TRBV5-6 to TRBJ1-2; D gene ambiguous. CDR3 length: 15 residues. Germline CDR1 reads SGHDT; CDR2 reads YYEEEE. The V and J ends lost 2 bases and 8 bases respectively, with 19 bases between them. Written as DNA, the CDR3 is TGTGCCAGCAGCTTACCCTCGACCGGGCCTCTGGGCTACACCTTC. It is translated as CASSLPSTGPLGYTF.

The rearrangement uses TRBV29-1 and TRBJ2-7; 9 nucleotides agree with TRBD1. V was pared by 7 bases and J by 4 bases, with 8 bases of the junction left unmatched. CDR1 and CDR2 from the germline V gene are SQVTM and ANQGSEA. The CDR3 is 13 amino acids. The CDR3 sequence: CSATGQGRYEQYF. CDR3 coding DNA: TGCAGCGCCACGGGACAGGGACGGTACGAGCAGTACTTC.

This clonotype was recorded only once. The V call is TRBV20-1, the J call TRBJ2-1; TRBD2 matches 9 bases. The germline V gene encodes CDR1 DFQATT and CDR2 SNEGSKA (reference sequence). With V trimmed by 3 bases and J by 0 bases, 24 bases remained unmatched. This CDR3 has 22 amino acids. The CDR3 DNA reads as TGCAGTGCTAGGTTAAGGGTAGCGGGAGACGGCACCCCCAAGAGCTCCTACAATGAGCAGTTCTTC. Encoded protein: CSARLRVAGDGTPKSSYNEQFF.

The rearrangement links TRBV29-1 to TRBJ2-7; perhaps TRBD2 as D (5 bases). From germline, CDR1 is SQVTM and CDR2 ANQGSEA. The V end was cut by 5 bases, the J end by 2 bases, with 7 bases between. This CDR3 contains 11 residues. Here the CDR3 DNA reads TGCAGCGTTATCGGGGCCTACGAGCAGTACTTC. Amino acids: CSVIGAYEQYF.

The chain uses TRBV5-1 and TRBJ2-7; TRBD2 aligns across 11 bases. The J segment lost 0 bases and the V segment lost 1 base, leaving 3 bases of the junction unmatched. The CDR3 spans 16 residues. Germline V lookup: CDR1 SGHRS, CDR2 YFSETQ. CDR3 in DNA: TGCGCCAGCAGCTTGAGACTAGCGGGGAACTCCTACGAGCAGTACTTC. This gives the protein CASSLRLAGNSYEQYF. The whole variable domain, remainder taken from reference TRBV5-1 and TRBJ2-7, is KAGVTQTPRYLIKTRGQQVTLSCSPISGHRSVSWYQQTPGQGLQFLFEYFSETQRNKGNFPGRFSGRQFSNSRSEMNVSTLELGDSALYLCASSLRLAGNSYEQYFGPGTRLTVT.

The chain links TRBV20-1 to TRBJ1-1, with a weak D call TRBD1 (5 bases). V was trimmed by 3 bases and J by 6 bases, leaving 8 bases between them. Germline-derived CDR1 and CDR2 are DFQATT and SNEGSKA (reference sequence). The CDR3 length is 11 residues. CDR3: CSASREAEAFF. The CDR3 DNA is TGCAGTGCTAGCAGGGAGGCTGAAGCTTTCTTT.

The J gene is TRBJ2-3, the V gene TRBV28; 13 bases align to TRBD2. After removal of 6 bases from V and 5 bases from J, the junction contained 14 bases not matched to a gene. Germline-derived CDR1 and CDR2 are MDHEN and SYDVKM. The CDR3 extends over 18 amino acids. Here the CDR3 DNA reads TGTGCCAGCAGAGAATGGGGACTAGCGGGGCTCTCGAGAGATACGCAGTATTTT. Amino acids: CASREWGLAGLSRDTQYF. Using reference TRBV28 and TRBJ2-3 for the parts outside the CDR3, the full variable domain is DVKVTQSSRYLVKRTGEKVFLECVQDMDHENMFWYRQDPGLGLRLIYFSYDVKMKEKGDIPEGYSVSREKKERFSLILESASTNQTSMYLCASREWGLAGLSRDTQYFGPGTRLTVL.

The DNA of the CDR3 is TGTGCCAGCAGTCCCTCCGGGCCAACCTACGAGCAGTACTTC. Translated, it gives CASSPSGPTYEQYF. The chain carries TRBV27 and TRBJ2-7; D is unresolved. Germline V CDR1 and CDR2: MNHEY, SMNVEV (reference sequence). This CDR3 is 14 amino acids long. V was pared by 5 bases and J by 2 bases, with 13 bases between.

This clonotype was picked up a small number of times. CDR3 amino acids: CASSMSPNTEAFF. In nucleotides, the CDR3 is TGTGCCAGTAGTATGTCCCCAAACACTGAAGCTTTCTTT. This chain connects TRBV19 to TRBJ1-1, with D hard to call. The germline V gene encodes CDR1 LNHDA and CDR2 SQIVND (reference sequence). The CDR3 has 13 amino acids. Trimming cost V 3 bases and J 2 bases, with 7 bases left between them. Full variable domain (rest looked up from reference TRBV19 and TRBJ1-1): DGGITQSPKYLFRKEGQNVTLSCEQNLNHDAMYWYRQDPGQGLRLIYYSQIVNDFQKGDIAEGYSVSREKKESFPLTVTSAQKNPTAFYLCASSMSPNTEAFFGQGTRLTVV.

The chain is built from TRBV29-1 and TRBJ1-1; D call uncertain. Trimming cost V 6 bases and J 11 bases, with 16 bases left between them. CDR1 SQVTM and CDR2 ANQGSEA come from the germline V gene. The CDR3 has 11 amino acids. For the CDR3, the DNA is TGCAGCGTGAGGAACGAGCTCTCGGCTTTCTTT. Translating it yields CSVRNELSAFF.

This clonotype occurred once. The rearrangement links TRBV7-4 to TRBJ1-2, with no clear D. The CDR3 spans 13 residues. CDR1 and CDR2 (germline): SGHVT, SQSDAQ. V gave up 6 bases and J gave up 5 bases, with 13 bases separating them. This CDR3 is CASSQTMGYGYTF. DNA of the CDR3: TGTGCCAGCAGTCAAACTATGGGATATGGCTACACCTTC.

This clonotype was picked up many times. CDR3 in amino acids: CASSPTRTPYEQYF. DNA for the CDR3: TGTGCCAGCAGCCCAACACGGACCCCCTACGAGCAGTACTTC. The V call is TRBV7-8, the J call TRBJ2-7; D ambiguous. The CDR3 has 14 amino acids. Between the trimmed V and J ends, which lost 5 bases and 2 bases, there was a span of 13 bases. CDR1 and CDR2 (germline): SGHVS, FQNEAQ. Full variable domain (missing parts from reference TRBV7-8 and TRBJ2-7): GAGVSQSPRYKVAKRGQDVALRCDPISGHVSLFWYQQALGQGPEFLTYFQNEAQLDKSGLPSDRFFAERPEGSVSTLKIQRTQQEDSAVYLCASSPTRTPYEQYFGPGTRLTVT.

This chain connects TRBV5-4 to TRBJ2-3, with D tentatively TRBD2 (6 bases). CDR1 SGHNT and CDR2 YYREEE come from the germline V gene (reference sequence). Deletions cut 2 bases from V and 0 bases from J, with 13 bases between. The CDR3 spans 16 residues. The CDR3 region is CASSFFSGTSTDTQYF. CDR3 sequence (DNA): TGTGCCAGCAGCTTCTTCTCAGGGACTAGCACAGATACGCAGTATTTT.

The J gene is TRBJ1-1, the V gene TRBV27; a possible D gene is TRBD1 (5 bases). This CDR3 contains 15 residues. CDR1 MNHEY and CDR2 SMNVEV come from the germline V gene (reference sequence). The germline V and J ends were trimmed by 4 bases and 4 bases, with 16 bases remaining between them. CDR3 in amino acids: CASSSRGRSGTEAFF. In DNA, the CDR3 is TGTGCCAGCAGTTCACGGGGGAGGTCGGGCACTGAAGCTTTCTTT.

This clonotype has a handful of counts. The chain recombines TRBV6-5 with TRBJ2-5; 9 nucleotides match TRBD2. This CDR3 region has 15 residues. V was pared by 5 bases and J by 0 bases, with 4 bases of the junction left unmatched. Germline lookup yields CDR1 MNHEY and CDR2 SVGAGI. The CDR3 spells CASSLAGPYQETQYF. In nucleotides, the CDR3 is TGTGCCAGCAGTCTAGCGGGGCCGTACCAAGAGACCCAGTACTTC.

The chain carries TRBV19 and TRBJ2-1; unclear D gene. The length of the CDR3 is 13 residues. The V end was cut by 3 bases, the J end by 4 bases, with 7 bases between. Germline V gene lookup returns CDR1 LNHDA and CDR2 SQIVND (reference sequence). The CDR3 reads CASSMGRYNEQFF. The CDR3 region has the DNA TGTGCCAGTAGTATGGGCAGATACAATGAGCAGTTCTTC.

This clonotype showed up just a few times. The chain carries TRBV29-1 and TRBJ2-7; D ambiguous. Trimming took off 7 bases at V and 3 bases at J, with 10 bases between the two ends. This CDR3 is 11 amino acids long. Germline CDR1 SQVTM, CDR2 ANQGSEA. This CDR3 is CSASINYEQYF. The CDR3 bases are TGCAGCGCAAGTATTAACTACGAGCAGTACTTC.

The CDR3 DNA is TGTGCCATCAGTGATATTGGGACAGGTGCGAATGAGCAGTTCTTC. Protein: CAISDIGTGANEQFF. The chain joins TRBV10-3 to TRBJ2-1, with 8 bases lining up with TRBD1. Germline V lookup: CDR1 ENHRY, CDR2 SYGVKD. The ends lost 3 bases at V and 7 bases at J; junction bases unmatched: 8. The CDR3 has 15 residues.